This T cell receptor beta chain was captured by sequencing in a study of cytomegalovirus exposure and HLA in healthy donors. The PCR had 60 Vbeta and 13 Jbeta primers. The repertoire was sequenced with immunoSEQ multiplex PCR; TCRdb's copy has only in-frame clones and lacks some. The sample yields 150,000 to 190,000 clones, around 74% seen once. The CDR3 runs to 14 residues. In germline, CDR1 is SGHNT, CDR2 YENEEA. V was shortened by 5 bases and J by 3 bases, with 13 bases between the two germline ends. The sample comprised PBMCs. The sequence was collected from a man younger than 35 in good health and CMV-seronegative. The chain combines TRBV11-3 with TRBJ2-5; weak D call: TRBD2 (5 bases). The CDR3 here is CASSPGLGKETQYF. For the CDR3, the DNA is TGTGCCAGCAGCCCCGGACTGGGAAAAGAGACCCAGTACTTC. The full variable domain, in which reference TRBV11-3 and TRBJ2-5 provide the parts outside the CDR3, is EAGVVQSPRYKIIEKKQPVAFWCNPISGHNTLYWYLQNLGQGPELLIRYENEEAVDDSQLPKDRFSAERLKGVDSTLKIQPAELGDSAVYLCASSPGLGKETQYFGPGTRLLVL.